Following are 24 T cell receptor beta chains from one sample sequenced in a study of blood T cells in healthy people across ages. The second PCR ran about 6 to 12 cycles with a sample-barcoded 5' primer and J-beta primers. One entry per CDR3 protein, called by TCRdb with MiXCR from the 5' RACE reads. The top ten hold around 10% of the sample, which has hundreds of thousands of distinct CDR3 sequences, nearly 25% seen once. This sample was also put to use in a study of T cells of mothers and their children.

Source material: blood. The receptors come from a boy younger than 18 in good health.

This clonotype was observed a few times. V usage is TRBV7-2 and J usage is TRBJ2-2; D might be TRBD2 (5 bases). Germline V CDR1 and CDR2: SGHTA, FQGNSA. The CDR3 has 17 amino acids. V lost 6 bases and J 0 bases, leaving 17 bases between the germline ends. The CDR3, as DNA: TGTGCCAGCAGACTAGGCCCCCGACTGGCGAACACCGGGGAGCTGTTTTTT. This gives the protein CASRLGPRLANTGELFF.

As concerns this clonotype: Germline is not matched at one junction end, which may reflect a read error. The chain joins TRBV6-1 to TRBJ1-6; D gene uncertain. Germline V gene lookup returns CDR1 MNHNS and CDR2 SASEGT. This CDR3 spans 14 amino acids. This CDR3 reads CASSEASVIANQNF. The CDR3 bases are TGTGCCAGCAGTGAGGCTTCGGTAATTGCGAATCAGAACTTT.

V is TRBV28 and J is TRBJ1-1; 10 bases match TRBD1. Germline lookup yields CDR1 MDHEN and CDR2 SYDVKM. The CDR3 is 15 residues long. Losses at the gene ends were 5 bases for V and 6 bases for J; bases not matched to a gene: 9. Here the CDR3 reads CASSLRTGGFSEAFF. CDR3 coding DNA: TGTGCCAGCAGTCTGAGGACAGGGGGGTTCTCTGAAGCTTTCTTT.

This clonotype showed up just a few times. The chain uses TRBV28 and TRBJ2-3; 7 bases line up with TRBD1. This CDR3 has 19 residues. V dropped 7 bases and J dropped 0; count of bases not matched to a gene: 19. The V gene's germline CDR1 is MDHEN and CDR2 SYDVKM. As DNA, the CDR3 is TGTGCCAGCACCCCGACAGGGACCGTGCCTTCACCCAGCACAGATACGCAGTATTTT. Its protein is CASTPTGTVPSPSTDTQYF.

The V call is TRBV7-2, the J call TRBJ1-2; 8 bases agree with TRBD1. The CDR3 loop spans 16 amino acids. With 5 bases clipped from V and 4 bases from J, the junction kept 12 bases outside the gene matches. Germline V gene data show CDR1 as SGHTA and CDR2 as FQGNSA. As DNA, the CDR3 is TGTGCCAGCAGCCTAGGACAGGGTTTGGTCGGCTATGGCTACACCTTC. This sequence encodes CASSLGQGLVGYGYTF.

The chain uses TRBV9 and TRBJ2-1; TRBD2 matches 7 bases. The CDR3 loop spans 17 amino acids. Germline CDR1 SGDLS, CDR2 YYNGEE. V lost 0 bases, J lost 7 bases, and 13 bases stayed unmatched. CDR3 in DNA: TGTGCCAGCAGCGTAGATTTGACGGGCGGGAGAGCGAATGAGCAGTTCTTC. It is translated as CASSVDLTGGRANEQFF.

The genes are TRBV2 and TRBJ2-7; 11 nucleotides align to TRBD2. The V gene's germline CDR1 is SNHLY and CDR2 FYNNEI. V dropped 6 bases and J dropped 3; count of bases not matched to a gene: 7. This CDR3 region has 15 residues. CDR3 residues: CASRPLAGGYYEQYF. In nucleotides, the CDR3 is TGTGCCAGCAGACCTCTAGCGGGGGGCTACTACGAGCAGTACTTC.

V and J are TRBV5-4 and TRBJ2-2, with 7 bases matching TRBD2. Unmatched junction bases numbered 6, after V lost 4 bases and J lost 6 bases. The length of the CDR3 is 14 residues. Germline CDR1 and CDR2: SGHNT and YYREEE (reference sequence). The CDR3 is CASSPAAGAGELFF. The CDR3 DNA sequence: TGTGCCAGCAGCCCTGCCGCGGGGGCCGGGGAGCTGTTTTTT.

This clonotype showed up just a few times. The chain uses TRBV7-9 and TRBJ1-6; D may be TRBD1 (6 bases). Trimming pared 5 bases from V and 10 bases from J, leaving 9 bases between. CDR3 length equals 12 residues. The germline CDR1 and CDR2 sequences are SEHNR and FQNEAQ (reference sequence). For the CDR3, the DNA is TGTGCCAGCAGCACAGGGCGGTCACCCCTCCACTTT. This codes for CASSTGRSPLHF.

For the CDR3, the DNA is TGCGCCAGCAGCCCCGGACAGGGGGCATTCACCGGGGAGCTGTTTTTT. This translates into CASSPGQGAFTGELFF. The genes are TRBV4-3 and TRBJ2-2, with TRBD1 matching 11 bases. After removal of 4 bases from V and 4 bases from J, the junction contained 5 bases not matched to a gene. Germline CDR1 reads LGHNA; CDR2 reads YSLEER. CDR3 length equals 16 residues.

The CDR3 coding sequence is TGTGCCAGCAGTGGACAGGGTTTGGGGTATGGCTACACCTTC. Translated, it gives CASSGQGLGYGYTF. This chain joins TRBV27 and TRBJ1-2; 8 nucleotides agree with TRBD1. This CDR3 has 14 residues. Germline CDR1 reads MNHEY; CDR2 reads SMNVEV (reference sequence). V dropped 5 bases and J dropped 5; count of bases not matched to a gene: 7.

The chain recombines TRBV4-1 with TRBJ2-7; 8 bases are shared with TRBD2. This CDR3 comprises 13 residues. Germline V gives CDR1 MGHRA, CDR2 YSYEKL. Losses at the gene ends were 6 bases for V and 5 bases for J; bases not matched to a gene: 6. The CDR3 region has the DNA TGCGCCAGCAGTCGAGCGGGAGTAAACGAGCAGTACTTC. This sequence encodes CASSRAGVNEQYF.

The sample holds a few counts of this clonotype. The rearrangement joins TRBV28 to TRBJ2-1; 9 bases match TRBD2. There are 17 residues in the CDR3. J gave up 7 bases and V 5 bases, and 15 bases lay outside the gene matches. The V gene's germline CDR1 is MDHEN and CDR2 SYDVKM. This chain's CDR3 is CASSPPPGLAGSNEQFF. In nucleotides, the CDR3 is TGTGCCAGCAGTCCCCCCCCAGGCCTAGCGGGGTCGAATGAGCAGTTCTTC. The entire variable domain, with the rest obtained from reference TRBV28 and TRBJ2-1, is as follows: DVKVTQSSRYLVKRTGEKVFLECVQDMDHENMFWYRQDPGLGLRLIYFSYDVKMKEKGDIPEGYSVSREKKERFSLILESASTNQTSMYLCASSPPPGLAGSNEQFFGPGTRLTVL.

The rearrangement uses TRBV24-1 and TRBJ2-3, with 8 bases identical to TRBD1. V was clipped by 7 bases and J by 4 bases; unmatched bases: 3. Germline V CDR1 and CDR2: KGHDR, SFDVKD. This CDR3 region has 13 residues. CDR3 DNA: TGTGCCACCAGCCTGACAGGGGCAGATACGCAGTATTTT. It translates to CATSLTGADTQYF.

This clonotype was seen a handful of times. This sequence joins TRBV28 and TRBJ2-5; 7 bases align to TRBD2. The junction had 5 bases not matched to a gene; V was cut back by 6 bases and J by 4 bases. From germline, CDR1 is MDHEN and CDR2 SYDVKM. CDR3 size: 13 residues. This chain's CDR3 is CASRPTGGETQYF. In DNA, the CDR3 is TGTGCCAGCAGACCGACGGGGGGAGAGACCCAGTACTTC.

The table lists this clonotype with a few counts. This chain uses TRBV24-1 with TRBJ2-5, with a weak D call TRBD2 (6 bases). The germline V gene has CDR1 KGHDR and CDR2 SFDVKD. This CDR3 has 15 residues. V was shortened by 3 bases and J by 2 bases, with 12 bases between the two germline ends. This CDR3 is CATSDHSGGQETQYF. In DNA, the CDR3 is TGTGCCACCAGTGATCATAGCGGAGGGCAAGAGACCCAGTACTTC.

The chain uses TRBV5-1 and TRBJ1-4, with 7 positions matching TRBD1. Looked up from germline, CDR1 is SGHRS and CDR2 is YFSETQ. Trimming took 4 bases from V and 4 from J; bases not matched to a gene: 1. The length of the CDR3 is 13 residues. CDR3 in DNA: TGCGCCAGCAGCCGGGACAGTAATGAAAAACTGTTTTTT. This codes for CASSRDSNEKLFF. The full variable domain, completed using reference TRBV5-1 and TRBJ1-4, is KAGVTQTPRYLIKTRGQQVTLSCSPISGHRSVSWYQQTPGQGLQFLFEYFSETQRNKGNFPGRFSGRQFSNSRSEMNVSTLELGDSALYLCASSRDSNEKLFFGSGTQLSVL.

This chain links TRBV7-2 with TRBJ2-1; D might be TRBD2 (6 bases). The germline CDR1 and CDR2 sequences are SGHTA and FQGNSA. The CDR3 covers 12 residues. Trimming removed 5 bases at V and 7 bases at J, with 9 bases between. CDR3 sequence (DNA): TGTGCCAGCAGCCGCGCGGGGAATGAGCAGTTCTTC. As protein: CASSRAGNEQFF.

This clonotype has more than one count but fewer than ten. The gene calls are TRBV4-1 and TRBJ2-1; 11 nucleotides align to TRBD2. Germline CDR1 and CDR2: MGHRA and YSYEKL. Trimming removed 4 bases from V and 6 bases from J; junction bases left unmatched: 11. The CDR3 consists of 17 residues. Here the CDR3 reads CASSPSITSGSINEQFF. The CDR3 bases are TGCGCCAGCAGCCCCAGCATAACTAGCGGGAGTATCAATGAGCAGTTCTTC.

Only a few counts were recorded for this clonotype. The genes are TRBV28 and TRBJ2-1, with a weak D call TRBD2 (6 bases). The CDR3 spans 14 residues. Germline V gene data show CDR1 as MDHEN and CDR2 as SYDVKM. V gave up 7 bases and J gave up 8 bases, with 18 bases separating them. Here the CDR3 reads CASTPGGWGDEQFF. The CDR3 region has the DNA TGTGCCAGCACCCCTGGCGGGTGGGGGGATGAGCAGTTCTTC.

The sample holds a few counts of this clonotype. The chain uses TRBV28 and TRBJ2-5; 14 bases align to TRBD2. Germline CDR1 MDHEN, CDR2 SYDVKM. The CDR3 covers 16 residues. The J segment lost 3 bases and the V segment lost 4 bases, leaving 4 bases of the junction unmatched. The CDR3, as DNA: TGTGCCAGCAGTTCCTCGACTAGCGGGGGGGAAGAGACCCAGTACTTC. As protein: CASSSSTSGGEETQYF.

This chain joins TRBV7-9 and TRBJ1-5; perhaps TRBD1 as D (6 bases). Trimming cost V 4 bases and J 0 bases, with 10 bases left between them. The CDR3 contains 15 residues. Germline loops: CDR1 SEHNR, CDR2 FQNEAQ (reference sequence). For the CDR3, the DNA is TGTGCCAGCAGCTACTCAGGGGATAGCAATCAGCCCCAGCATTTT. Its protein is CASSYSGDSNQPQHF.

Points on this clonotype: Just one base apart from a much larger clone, this may be a read error. This chain uses TRBV29-1 with TRBJ2-5; D gene ambiguous. This CDR3 is 16 amino acids long. Germline V CDR1 and CDR2: SQVTM, ANQGSEA. CDR3 in DNA: TGCGGCGTTGAAGAAGGGAACCGGGCCTCGGGCGAGACCCAGTACTTC. Translated, it gives CGVEEGNRASGETQYF.

The V gene is TRBV20-1, the J gene TRBJ2-5; 11 bases match TRBD2. Germline CDR1 is DFQATT and CDR2 is SNEGSKA (reference sequence). V lost 6 bases and J lost 1; bases outside the gene matches: 7. CDR3 length: 15 amino acids. The DNA of the CDR3 is TGCAGTGCAACAGGGACTAGCGGACTCCAAGAGACCCAGTACTTC. Amino acids: CSATGTSGLQETQYF.